This TCR beta chain was profiled in a study of tumor-infiltrating lymphocytes in primary liver carcinoma. General study findings and limits: Reduced overlap was seen in tumor-adjacent and tumor-blood pairs versus tumor region pairs.

This CDR3 region has 18 residues. The germline V gene has CDR1 SGHVS and CDR2 FQNEAQ. Bulk tissue was left unsorted, and RNA and DNA were co-extracted from about 19-30 mg of it. Patients had primary liver carcinoma treated by surgical resection. HBV chronically infected the treatment-naive patients. As regards this clonotype: Its antigen is unknown. One end of the junction does not line up with germline, which may come from a read error.

The researchers produced TCR beta cDNA from around 500 ng total RNA with a constant-region primer. Construction of TCR beta libraries relied on three successive nested multiplex PCR rounds employing slightly modified ARM-PCR. Running 10 cycles apiece, the first two PCR rounds relied on TRBV1-TRBV30 forward primers together with a C-beta reverse primer. TCRdb reanalysed the multiplex PCR reads using MiXCR and keeps one entry per CDR3 protein. This sample carries more than 20,000 distinct CDR3 sequences, 70% to 90% of them seen once, and the ten largest clones take 35% to 45%. The sequencing input was liver tumor tissue from sampling region 2. Subset meaning: tumor region T2, inferior pole. The receptor was derived from a woman in her 30s with primary liver carcinoma and hepatitis B virus infection. This chain links TRBV7-8 with TRBJ2-7; D not resolved. The CDR3 region is CASSSGRGHTMGSYEQCF. The CDR3 DNA is TGTGCCAGCAGCTCGGGTCGCGGTCATACTATGGGCTCCTACGAGCAGTGCTTC.